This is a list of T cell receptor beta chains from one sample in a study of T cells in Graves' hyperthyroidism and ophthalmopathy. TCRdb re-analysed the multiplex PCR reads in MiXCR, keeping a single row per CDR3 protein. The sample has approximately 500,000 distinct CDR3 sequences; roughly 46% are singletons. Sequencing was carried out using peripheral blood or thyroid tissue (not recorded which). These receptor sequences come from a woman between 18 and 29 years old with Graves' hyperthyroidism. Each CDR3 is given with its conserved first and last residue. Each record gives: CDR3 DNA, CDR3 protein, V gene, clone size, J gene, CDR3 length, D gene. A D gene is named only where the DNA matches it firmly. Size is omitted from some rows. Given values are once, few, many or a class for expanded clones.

TGTGCCAGCAGTTCGGGGGGGTATGGCCACACCTTC	CASSSGGYGHTF	TRBV2	-	TRBJ1-2	12	-
TGTGCCAGCAGCTTAGTAGGACAGGGAGGGCAAAAACTGTTTTTT	CASSLVGQGGQKLFF	TRBV7-8	many	TRBJ1-4	15	TRBD1
TGCGCCAGCAGCCGCCTACCGACAGGGGCCGGGAACACCTTC	CASSRLPTGAGNTF	TRBV4-1	many	TRBJ1-2	14	TRBD1
TGTGCCAGCAGCTTAGACGGGCGATTGAACACTGAAGCTTTCTTT	CASSLDGRLNTEAFF	TRBV11-3	many	TRBJ1-1	15	-
TGTGCCAGCAGCGTCGGATGGGACAATCAGCCCCAGCATTTT	CASSVGWDNQPQHF	TRBV7-2	many	TRBJ1-5	14	-
TGCAGTGCTAGAAGCGGGAGAACGACAGATACGCAGTATTTT	CSARSGRTTDTQYF	TRBV20-1	many	TRBJ2-3	14	TRBD2
TGCAGCTCAGGGCCCGGGGGCTATGGCTACACCTTC	CSSGPGGYGYTF	TRBV29-1	-	TRBJ1-2	12	-
TGCAGTGCACCGACTAGCGGGAACACAGATACGCAGTATTTT	CSAPTSGNTDTQYF	TRBV20-1	-	TRBJ2-3	14	TRBD2
TGCGCCAGCAGCCAAGGGGACAGCAATGAGCTGTTTTTT	CASSQGDSNELFF	TRBV5-1	-	TRBJ2-2	13	TRBD1
TGTGCCAGCAGCCCCGACAGGGGGCTGTCAGAGACCCAGTACTTC	CASSPDRGLSETQYF	TRBV6-5	few	TRBJ2-5	15	TRBD1
TGCGCCAGCAGCCAAATCAGCAGGGGGTCAAGCAATCAGCCCCAGCATTTT	CASSQISRGSSNQPQHF	TRBV4-1	-	TRBJ1-5	17	TRBD1
TGTGCCAGTAGTAACGACAGGGAGGGTGGCACTGAAGCTTTCTTT	CASSNDREGGTEAFF	TRBV19	-	TRBJ1-1	15	TRBD1
TGTGCCAGCAGCTTGGGGACAGGGGCGAACACTGAAGCTTTCTTT	CASSLGTGANTEAFF	TRBV11-2	many	TRBJ1-1	15	TRBD1
TGTGCCACCAGCAGAGATCAGGGTTCTGGGGCCGACGTCCTGACTTTC	CATSRDQGSGADVLTF	TRBV15	-	TRBJ2-6	16	-
TGCAGCCTCGGACCGAACTATGGCTACACCTTC	CSLGPNYGYTF	TRBV29-1	-	TRBJ1-2	11	-
TGTGCCAGCAGCTCAACAACAGGGGCGCAGCAGCCCCAGCATTTT	CASSSTTGAQQPQHF	TRBV7-6	many	TRBJ1-5	15	TRBD1
TGTGCCAGCAGCTCAGGGCATGGCTACTACGAGCAGTACTTC	CASSSGHGYYEQYF	TRBV7-9	once	TRBJ2-7	14	-
TGTGCCAGTAGAAATGGACAGGTCCTTAGCTCTGGGGCCAACGTCCTGACTTTC	CASRNGQVLSSGANVLTF	TRBV19	-	TRBJ2-6	18	TRBD1
TGCAGTGCTAGAGGAGCTAGCGGAGTTCAAGAGACCCAGTACTTC	CSARGASGVQETQYF	TRBV20-1	-	TRBJ2-5	15	TRBD2
TGCAGTGCCCCCGTCACTAGCGGGTCGACCTACAATGAGCAGTTCTTC	CSAPVTSGSTYNEQFF	TRBV20-1	-	TRBJ2-1	16	TRBD2
TGCAGTGCCCCCAGGAGGACAGGGGCTGTAGGTGGCTACACCTTC	CSAPRRTGAVGGYTF	TRBV20-1	-	TRBJ1-2	15	TRBD1
TGTGCCATCAGTGAGCTAATGGACACCGGGGAGCTGTTTTTT	CAISELMDTGELFF	TRBV10-3	many	TRBJ2-2	14	-
TGCAGCGTTGGGAGGGTTAATGAGCAGTACTTC	CSVGRVNEQYF	TRBV29-1	-	TRBJ2-7	11	-
TGTGCCAGCAGCTTAGGGACAGTGGAGCTGTTTTTT	CASSLGTVELFF	TRBV7-3	-	TRBJ2-2	12	TRBD1
TGTGCCAGCAGCTTCTGGGAGAATTATGGCTACGAGGAGACCCAGTACTTC	CASSFWENYGYEETQYF	TRBV7-2	-	TRBJ2-5	17	-
TGTGCCAGCAGTTACTCGAGTCCCGGCAGGCCGCAGGGCTATGGCTACACCTTC	CASSYSSPGRPQGYGYTF	TRBV6-5	-	TRBJ1-2	18	-
TGTGCCAGCAGCTCCCCGGACAGCGGTAATAGAAAACTGTTTTTT	CASSSPDSGNRKLFF	TRBV28	few	TRBJ1-4	15	-
TGTGCCAGCAGGCCTGACAGCATCTCCTATAATTCACCCCTCCACTTT	CASRPDSISYNSPLHF	TRBV6-6	-	TRBJ1-6	16	-
TGTGCCACCAGTGACGCGGACAGGGATGGCACTGAAGCTTTCTTT	CATSDADRDGTEAFF	TRBV24-1	-	TRBJ1-1	15	TRBD1
TGCAGCCTTGGGACAGGGGCGAGCGAGCAGTACTTC	CSLGTGASEQYF	TRBV29-1	-	TRBJ2-7	12	TRBD1
TGTGCCAGCAGCGTAGGTCTAGACTACGAGCAGTACTTC	CASSVGLDYEQYF	TRBV9	-	TRBJ2-7	13	-
TGTGCCAGCAGTTATGACGGTCAGCCCCAGCATTTT	CASSYDGQPQHF	TRBV6-2/TRBV6-3	many	TRBJ1-5	12	-
TGTGCCAGCAGCTTGGAAGTGGTGGGCGGGGGCGAGCAGTACTTC	CASSLEVVGGGEQYF	TRBV5-6	many	TRBJ2-7	15	TRBD2
TGTGCCAGCAGCTCCCATCCGGGACAACTCTCCTACGAGCAGTACTTC	CASSSHPGQLSYEQYF	TRBV7-9	many	TRBJ2-7	16	-
TGTGCCATCAGTGGTGGGGCAGGCGGACCTTACGAGCAGTACTTC	CAISGGAGGPYEQYF	TRBV10-3	-	TRBJ2-7	15	-
TGCAGCGTCGCTAGCGGGACAGGGAACACTGAAGCTTTCTTT	CSVASGTGNTEAFF	TRBV29-1	-	TRBJ1-1	14	TRBD1
TGTGCCAGCAGGGGGGTGAGGGGGGCCAACGTCCTGACTTTC	CASRGVRGANVLTF	TRBV7-8	many	TRBJ2-6	14	-
TGTGCCAGCAGTTCCCGGGGGACAGTCGCTAACTATGGCTACACCTTC	CASSSRGTVANYGYTF	TRBV12-3/TRBV12-4	-	TRBJ1-2	16	TRBD1
TGCAGTGCTAGACCGACAGTACGAGTAAGCACTGAAGCTTTCTTT	CSARPTVRVSTEAFF	TRBV20-1	-	TRBJ1-1	15	-
TGCAGTGCTAGAGCGGGGCAGGGGATGCCCCAAGAGACCCAGTACTTC	CSARAGQGMPQETQYF	TRBV20-1	many	TRBJ2-5	16	-
TGTGCCAGCAGCCGAACGGACCAGCAGTACTTC	CASSRTDQQYF	TRBV3-1	many	TRBJ2-7	11	-
TGTGCTCCGACAGGTCGGGAGCAGTACTTC	CAPTGREQYF	TRBV7-6	once	TRBJ2-7	10	-
TGCAGCGTTGGTAGCGGGAGGTCCTACGAGCAGTACTTC	CSVGSGRSYEQYF	TRBV29-1	many	TRBJ2-7	13	TRBD2
TGTGCCAGCAGTCCGGGACACGCGAACACTGAAGCTTTCTTT	CASSPGHANTEAFF	TRBV6-4	many	TRBJ1-1	14	-
TGTGCCACCAGCAGAGATGAGGAACAGGGGATTCACGAGCATTTT	CATSRDEEQGIHEHF	TRBV15	-	TRBJ1-5	15	TRBD1
TGTGCCAGCATGGGGGGTACCTACAATTCACCCCTCCACTTT	CASMGGTYNSPLHF	TRBV2	-	TRBJ1-6	14	-
TGTGCCACCAGTGATCCCGGACAGGGACTAGCACTGAATGAGCAGTTCTTC	CATSDPGQGLALNEQFF	TRBV24-1	-	TRBJ2-1	17	-
TGCGCCAGCAGCCATGAGCAGGGACTAGGAGAAAAACTGTTTTTT	CASSHEQGLGEKLFF	TRBV4-3	many	TRBJ1-4	15	-
TGTGCCAGCAGCTCCGGACTAGCGTCCTCCTACGAGCAGTACTTC	CASSSGLASSYEQYF	TRBV13	-	TRBJ2-7	15	TRBD2
TGTGCCAGCAATAGCGGCACACAGGGAAGCTACGAGCAGTACTTC	CASNSGTQGSYEQYF	TRBV7-9	-	TRBJ2-7	15	-
TGCAGTGCTGGACTAGCGGGAGCTACTGAGCAGTTCTTC	CSAGLAGATEQFF	TRBV20-1	-	TRBJ2-1	13	TRBD2
TGTGCCAGCAGTTTAGAGGCGGGCTACACCTTC	CASSLEAGYTF	TRBV12-3/TRBV12-4	many	TRBJ1-2	11	-
TGCAGCGTCGAGGTGGCTGGGGCGCGCGGGGCCAACGTCCTGACTTTC	CSVEVAGARGANVLTF	TRBV29-1	-	TRBJ2-6	16	-
TGTGCCAGCTGGATCTTGACAGGGGTGGAGACCCAGTACTTC	CASWILTGVETQYF	TRBV7-9	-	TRBJ2-5	14	TRBD1
TGTGCCACCAGCAGAGCGACAGGGGGAGGTGAAAAACTGTTTTTT	CATSRATGGGEKLFF	TRBV15	few	TRBJ1-4	15	TRBD1
TGTGCCACCAGCAGACGGGGCGGGGGAAACACCATATATTTT	CATSRRGGGNTIYF	TRBV15	-	TRBJ1-3	14	-
TGTGCCAGCAGTGAGGACAGAGTCACAGATACGCAGTATTTT	CASSEDRVTDTQYF	TRBV2	few	TRBJ2-3	14	-
TGTGCCAGCAGTTACCGGGGGGGTTGGGACACCTACGAGCAGTACTTC	CASSYRGGWDTYEQYF	TRBV25-1	few	TRBJ2-7	16	TRBD2